This TCR beta chain is from a study of blood T cell repertoires in COVID-19. Study background: COVID-19 samples collected from the United States, Italy and Spain covered acute and convalescent phases. T cells, B-cell-depleted T cells, or PBMCs provided the cDNA or gDNA that served as material.

A few counts support this clone. In the authors' workflow: Estimates of nucleated cell counts were drawn from the amplification of reference gene primers. TCRdb's copy holds only in-frame clones and misses some; the assay was immunoSEQ multiplex PCR. The V and J calls and clone size were taken over from that table, and D and trimming were inferred from the DNA. The data show 75,000 to 90,000 clones, over 70% seen once. The germline V and J ends were trimmed by 3 bases and 6 bases, with 6 bases remaining between them. The germline V gene encodes CDR1 LGHDT and CDR2 YNNKEL (reference sequence). The CDR3 contains 13 residues.

V gene TRBV3-1 (or the pseudogene TRBV3-2) combines with J gene TRBJ1-6; no firm D call. Sequencing input: peripheral blood. This sequence was found in a woman between 35 and 50 years old with active or convalescent COVID-19. In DNA, the CDR3 is TGTGCCAGCAGCCAGCCTAGTAATTCACCCCTCCACTTT. It specifies CASSQPSNSPLHF.